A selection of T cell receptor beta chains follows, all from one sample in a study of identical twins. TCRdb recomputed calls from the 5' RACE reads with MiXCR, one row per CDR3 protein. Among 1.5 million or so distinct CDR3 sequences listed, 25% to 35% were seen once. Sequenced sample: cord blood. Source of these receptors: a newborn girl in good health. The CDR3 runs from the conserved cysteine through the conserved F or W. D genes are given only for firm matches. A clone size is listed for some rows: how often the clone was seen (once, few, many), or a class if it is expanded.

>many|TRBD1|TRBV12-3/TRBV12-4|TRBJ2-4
CASSWTGKKNIQYF
TGTGCCAGCAGTTGGACAGGGAAAAAAAACATTCAGTACTTC
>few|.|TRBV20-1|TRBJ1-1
CSARRSTNTEAFF
TGCAGTGCTAGGAGGTCCACGAACACTGAAGCTTTCTTT
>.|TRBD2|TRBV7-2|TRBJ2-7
CASSLGLAEIYEQYF
TGTGCCAGCAGCTTAGGACTAGCGGAGATCTACGAGCAGTACTTC
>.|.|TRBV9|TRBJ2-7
CASSVGVSGVHRSYEQYF
TGTGCCAGCAGCGTAGGCGTCTCAGGGGTCCACCGCTCCTACGAGCAGTACTTC
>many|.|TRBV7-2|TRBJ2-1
CASSLERGSLKFF
TGTGCCAGCAGCTTAGAACGGGGGTCTCTTAAGTTCTTC
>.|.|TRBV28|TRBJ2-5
CASNFPIHSGQQETQYF
TGTGCCAGCAACTTCCCCATCCATAGCGGACAACAAGAGACCCAGTACTTC
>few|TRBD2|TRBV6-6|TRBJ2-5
CASSTRTSGRALKTQYF
TGTGCCAGCAGTACTCGGACTAGCGGGAGGGCCTTGAAGACCCAGTACTTC
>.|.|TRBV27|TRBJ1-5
CASSLRRREPQHF
TGTGCCAGCAGTTTACGACGCAGGGAGCCCCAGCATTTT
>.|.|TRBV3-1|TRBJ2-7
CASRLSRAGEQYF
TGTGCCAGCAGACTATCCCGGGCCGGCGAGCAGTACTTC
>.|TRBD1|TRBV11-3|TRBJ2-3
CASSSWDSSDTQYF
TGTGCCAGCAGCTCCTGGGACAGCTCGGATACGCAGTATTTT
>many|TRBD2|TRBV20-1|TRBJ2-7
CSATSGSSYEQYF
TGCAGTGCTACTAGCGGGAGCTCCTACGAGCAGTACTTC
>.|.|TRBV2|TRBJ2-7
CASSVDPSFYEQYF
TGTGCCAGCAGTGTTGACCCCTCCTTCTACGAGCAGTACTTC
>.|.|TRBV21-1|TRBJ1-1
CASYRRQGNTEAFF
TGTGCCAGCTATAGAAGACAGGGGAACACTGAAGCTTTCTTT
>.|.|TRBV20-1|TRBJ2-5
CSARRGLETQYF
TGCAGTGCTAGAAGGGGCCTGGAGACCCAGTACTTC
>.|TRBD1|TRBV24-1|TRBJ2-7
CATRGQGKDEQYF
TGTGCCACCAGGGGACAGGGGAAAGATGAGCAGTACTTC
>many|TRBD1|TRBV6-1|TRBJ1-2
CATLKPGGANYGYTF
TGTGCCACCTTGAAACCAGGGGGAGCTAACTATGGCTACACCTTC
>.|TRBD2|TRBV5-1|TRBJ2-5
CASSFERGEETQYF
TGCGCCAGCAGCTTCGAGCGGGGGGAAGAGACCCAGTACTTC
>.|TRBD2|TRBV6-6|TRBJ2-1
CASNRGDPNNEQFF
TGTGCCAGCAACCGGGGGGATCCTAACAATGAGCAGTTCTTC
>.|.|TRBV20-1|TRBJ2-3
CSAPGTPVEDTQYF
TGCAGTGCTCCCGGGACTCCAGTTGAGGATACGCAGTATTTT
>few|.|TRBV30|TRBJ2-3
CAWRETDTQYF
TGTGCCTGGAGGGAAACAGATACGCAGTATTTT
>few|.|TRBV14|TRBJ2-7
CASSQDPRLRSYEQYF
TGTGCCAGCAGCCAAGATCCAAGGCTCAGATCCTACGAGCAGTACTTC
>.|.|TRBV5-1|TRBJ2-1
CASSYRIASSDNEQFF
TGCGCCAGCAGCTACCGAATCGCGAGCTCCGACAATGAGCAGTTCTTC
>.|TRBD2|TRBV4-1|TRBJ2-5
CASSHLTGGRWQYF
TGCGCCAGCAGCCACCTCACGGGAGGAAGGTGGCAGTACTTC
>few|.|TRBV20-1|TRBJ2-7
CSAVGTQTYEQYF
TGCAGTGCAGTAGGGACTCAAACCTACGAGCAGTACTTC
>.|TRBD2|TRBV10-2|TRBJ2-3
CAGRASGGDDTQYF
TGCGCCGGCAGGGCTAGCGGGGGGGACGATACGCAGTATTTT
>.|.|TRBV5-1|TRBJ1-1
CASSQDLYEAFF
TGCGCCAGCAGCCAGGACCTGTATGAAGCTTTCTTT
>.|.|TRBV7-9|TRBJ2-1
CASSGSTGAYEQFF
TGTGCCAGCAGCGGATCGACAGGTGCCTACGAGCAGTTCTTC
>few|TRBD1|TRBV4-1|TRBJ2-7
CASSQTDRSSYEQYF
TGCGCCAGCAGCCAGACGGACAGGTCCTCCTACGAGCAGTACTTC
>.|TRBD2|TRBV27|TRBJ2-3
CASSLLVGRATDTQYF
TGTGCCAGCAGTTTATTGGTCGGGAGGGCCACAGATACGCAGTATTTT
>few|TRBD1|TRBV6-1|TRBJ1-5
CASKWGGNRGPCYSNQPQHF
TGTGCCAGCAAGTGGGGTGGGAACAGGGGGCCCTGCTATAGCAATCAGCCCCAGCATTTT
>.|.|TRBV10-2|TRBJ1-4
CASSEGQALNEKLFF
TGCGCCAGCAGTGAGGGTCAAGCCCTTAATGAAAAACTGTTTTTT
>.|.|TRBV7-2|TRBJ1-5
CASSLAASRGGNQPQHF
TGTGCCAGCAGCTTAGCGGCATCCAGGGGAGGCAATCAGCCCCAGCATTTT
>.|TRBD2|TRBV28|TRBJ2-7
CASSSTSARSYNEQYF
TGTGCCAGCAGTTCGACTAGCGCGCGCTCCTACAATGAGCAGTACTTC
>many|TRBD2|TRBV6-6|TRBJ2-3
CASSSLAGGGDTQYF
TGTGCCAGCAGTTCCCTAGCGGGGGGTGGAGATACGCAGTATTTT
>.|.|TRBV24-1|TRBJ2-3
CATSDPLADTQYF
TGTGCCACCAGTGATCCACTAGCAGATACGCAGTATTTT
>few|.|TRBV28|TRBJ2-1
CASSSQNNEQFF
TGTGCCAGCAGTTCCCAGAACAATGAGCAGTTCTTC
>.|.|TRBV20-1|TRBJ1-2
CSANSDPYGYTF
TGCAGTGCTAACAGTGACCCCTATGGCTACACCTTC